This TCR beta chain was identified in a study of blood T cells in healthy people across ages. Through a sample-barcoded 5' primer and a J-beta primer mix, a second PCR was run for 7 to 11 cycles. Using its own MiXCR run on the 5' RACE reads, TCRdb lists one record per CDR3 protein. The sample has about 580,000 distinct CDR3 sequences, less than 60% seen once; the top ten hold roughly 25%. As for this clonotype: One end of the junction is discordant with germline, which a read error may explain.

CDR1 is GTSNPN, CDR2 SVGIG, per germline (reference sequence). CDR3 length: 11 amino acids. The source material was blood. The sequence was obtained from an older man in good health. The chain links TRBV30 to TRBJ2-1; D is possibly TRBD1 (5 bases). CDR3 amino acids: CAWSQDNEQFF. The CDR3 coding sequence is TGTGCCTGGTCCCAGGACAATGAGCAGTTCTTT.